Presented here are 3 T cell receptor beta chains from one specimen sequenced in a study of CXCR3-negative and CXCR3-positive naive CD8 T cells. UMI-labeled TRB cDNA libraries were prepared by 5' RACE. TCRdb reprocessed the 5' RACE reads and reports one entry per CDR3 protein, with no DNA. The sample table includes tens of thousands of distinct CDR3 sequences. The source material was naive CXCR3- CD8+ T cells from blood. The subset here: CD45RO-CCR7+CD27+CD95- naive CD8+ T cells lacking CXCR3 (TNR3-). The receptors come from a human donor in good health. Some clones in this sample may be carry-over from other donors' samples.

V is TRBV28 and J is TRBJ2-7; lacking DNA, the TRBD1 call made by TCRdb goes unchecked. Germline CDR1 is MDHEN and CDR2 is SYDVKM. This CDR3 has 13 amino acids. The CDR3 sequence: CASRSLRRQGEYF.

This chain uses TRBV4-1 with TRBJ2-2; TCRdb reports TRBD1, a call that lacks DNA to check it against. The CDR3 runs 14 residues. CDR1 MGHRA and CDR2 YSYEKL come from the germline V gene. This CDR3 is CASSWTVNTGELFF.

The V call is TRBV5-5, the J call TRBJ2-3; the TCRdb call, TRBD2, lacks DNA for checking. CDR1 SGHKS and CDR2 YYEKEE come from the germline V gene (reference sequence). The CDR3 loop spans 15 amino acids. The CDR3 loop reads CASRPAGGAPDTQYF.